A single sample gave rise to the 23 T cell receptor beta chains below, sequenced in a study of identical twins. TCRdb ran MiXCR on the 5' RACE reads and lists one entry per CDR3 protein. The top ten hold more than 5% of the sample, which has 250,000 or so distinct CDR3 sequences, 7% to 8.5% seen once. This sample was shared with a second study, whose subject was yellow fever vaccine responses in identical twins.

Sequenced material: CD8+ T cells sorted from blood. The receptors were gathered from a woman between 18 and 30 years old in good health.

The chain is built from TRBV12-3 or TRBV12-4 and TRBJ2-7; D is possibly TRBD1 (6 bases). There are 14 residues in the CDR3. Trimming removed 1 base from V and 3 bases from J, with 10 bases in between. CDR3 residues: CASSLELGGYEQYF. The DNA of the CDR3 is TGTGCCAGCAGTTTAGAGCTAGGGGGCTACGAGCAGTACTTC.

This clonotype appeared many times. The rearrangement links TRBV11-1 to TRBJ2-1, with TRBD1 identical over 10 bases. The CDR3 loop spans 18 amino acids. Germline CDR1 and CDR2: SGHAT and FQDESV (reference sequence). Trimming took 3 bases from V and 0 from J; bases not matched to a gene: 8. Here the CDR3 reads CASSFPGQGTSSYNEQFF. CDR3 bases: TGTGCCAGCAGCTTTCCGGGACAGGGGACAAGCTCCTACAATGAGCAGTTCTTC.

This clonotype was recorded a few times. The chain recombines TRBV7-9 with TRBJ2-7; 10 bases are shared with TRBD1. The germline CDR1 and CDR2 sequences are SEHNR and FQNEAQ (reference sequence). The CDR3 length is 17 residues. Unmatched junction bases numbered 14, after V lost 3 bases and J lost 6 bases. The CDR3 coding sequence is TGTGCCAGCAGCTTCCTAGGGCGGGGACAGGGGTCGGTCGAGCAGTACTTC. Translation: CASSFLGRGQGSVEQYF.

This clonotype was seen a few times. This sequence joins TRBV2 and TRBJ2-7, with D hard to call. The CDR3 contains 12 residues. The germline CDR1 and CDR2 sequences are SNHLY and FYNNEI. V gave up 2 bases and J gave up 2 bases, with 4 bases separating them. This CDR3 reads CASSEQPYEQYV. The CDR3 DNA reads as TGTGCCAGCAGTGAACAGCCCTACGAGCAGTACGTC.

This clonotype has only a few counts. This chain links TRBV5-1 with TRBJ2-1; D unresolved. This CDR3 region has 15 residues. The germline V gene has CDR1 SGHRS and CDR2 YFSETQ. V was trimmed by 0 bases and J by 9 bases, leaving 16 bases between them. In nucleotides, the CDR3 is TGCGCCAGCAGCTTGGGGACGATCCCTGGCGCTGAGCAGTTCTTC. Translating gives CASSLGTIPGAEQFF.

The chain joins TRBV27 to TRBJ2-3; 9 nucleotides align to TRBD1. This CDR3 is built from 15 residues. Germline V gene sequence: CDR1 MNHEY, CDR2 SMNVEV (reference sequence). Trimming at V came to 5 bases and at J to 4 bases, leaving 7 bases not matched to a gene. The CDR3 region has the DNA TGTGCCAGCAGTAACCGGGACAGGGCCCCAGATACGCAGTATTTT. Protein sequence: CASSNRDRAPDTQYF.

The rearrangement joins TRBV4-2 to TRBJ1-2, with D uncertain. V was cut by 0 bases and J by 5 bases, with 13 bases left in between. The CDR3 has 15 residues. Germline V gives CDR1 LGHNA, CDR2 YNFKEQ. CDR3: CASSQDIGIGYGYTF. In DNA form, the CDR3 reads TGTGCCAGCAGCCAAGATATAGGGATTGGTTATGGCTACACCTTC.

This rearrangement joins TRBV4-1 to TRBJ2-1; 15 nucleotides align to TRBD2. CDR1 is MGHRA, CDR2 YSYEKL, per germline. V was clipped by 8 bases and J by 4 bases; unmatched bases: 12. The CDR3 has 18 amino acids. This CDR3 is CASRPRTSGGAGYNEQFF. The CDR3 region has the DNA TGCGCCAGCCGACCGCGGACTAGCGGGGGGGCCGGGTACAATGAGCAGTTCTTC.

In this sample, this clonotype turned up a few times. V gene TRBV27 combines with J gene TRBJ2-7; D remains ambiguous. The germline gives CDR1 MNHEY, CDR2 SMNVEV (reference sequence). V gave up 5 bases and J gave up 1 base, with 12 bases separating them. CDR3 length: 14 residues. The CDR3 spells CASSPSPGSYEQYF. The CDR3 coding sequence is TGTGCCAGCAGTCCCAGCCCCGGGTCCTACGAGCAGTACTTC.

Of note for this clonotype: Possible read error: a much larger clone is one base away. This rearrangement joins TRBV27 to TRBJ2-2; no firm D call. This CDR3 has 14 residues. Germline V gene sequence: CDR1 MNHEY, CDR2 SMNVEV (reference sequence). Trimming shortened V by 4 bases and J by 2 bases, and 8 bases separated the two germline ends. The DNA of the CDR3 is TGTGCCAGCAGTTACGGATCCAACACCGGGGAGCTGTTTTTT. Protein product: CASSYGSNTGELFF.

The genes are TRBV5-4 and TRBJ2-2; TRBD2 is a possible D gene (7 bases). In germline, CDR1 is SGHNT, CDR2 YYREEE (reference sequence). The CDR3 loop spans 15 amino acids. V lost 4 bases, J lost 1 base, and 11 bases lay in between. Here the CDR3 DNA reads TGTGCCAGCAGCCGCGGGGGCCTGAACACCGGGGAGCTGTTTTTT. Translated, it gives CASSRGGLNTGELFF.

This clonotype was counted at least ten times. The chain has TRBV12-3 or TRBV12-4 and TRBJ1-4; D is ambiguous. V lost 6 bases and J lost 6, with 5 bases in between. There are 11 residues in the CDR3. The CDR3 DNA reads TGTGCCAGCAGCTTGGATGAAAAACTGTTTTTT. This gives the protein CASSLDEKLFF.

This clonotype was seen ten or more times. CDR3 DNA sequence: TGTGCCAGCAGTTTCCCGGTGTCGCCCGGGGAGCTGTTTTTT. Translation gives CASSFPVSPGELFF. The rearrangement links TRBV12-3 or TRBV12-4 to TRBJ2-2; D gene uncertain. This CDR3 has 14 residues. V was clipped by 3 bases and J by 6 bases, with 11 bases between them.

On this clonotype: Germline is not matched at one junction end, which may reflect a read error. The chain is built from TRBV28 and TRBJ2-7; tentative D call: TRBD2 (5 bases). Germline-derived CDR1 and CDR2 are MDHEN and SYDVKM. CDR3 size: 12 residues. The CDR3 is CVIGGSSYEQYF. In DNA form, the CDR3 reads TGCGTTATCGGAGGATCCTCCTACGAGCAGTACTTC.

CDR3 region: CASSVAGGVGEKLFF. The DNA of the CDR3 is TGTGCCAGCAGCGTAGCCGGGGGTGTTGGTGAAAAACTGTTTTTT. The chain is built from TRBV9 and TRBJ1-4; tentative D call: TRBD1 (5 bases). Germline assignment: CDR1 SGDLS and CDR2 YYNGEE. The CDR3 spans 15 residues. The V end lost 0 bases, the J end lost 7 bases, and 13 bases lay between the germline ends.

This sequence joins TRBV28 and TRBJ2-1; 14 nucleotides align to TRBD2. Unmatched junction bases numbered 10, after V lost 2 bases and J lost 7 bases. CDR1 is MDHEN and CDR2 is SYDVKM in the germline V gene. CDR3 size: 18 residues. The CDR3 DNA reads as TGTGCCAGCAGTTTAGAACGACTAGCGGGAGGGCGGTTTAATGAGCAGTTCTTC. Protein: CASSLERLAGGRFNEQFF.

The CDR3 nucleotides are TGCAGCGTTATTGGGGAATGGTACGAGCAGTACTTC. Translation: CSVIGEWYEQYF. The chain recombines TRBV29-1 with TRBJ2-7, with D uncertain. The germline V gene encodes CDR1 SQVTM and CDR2 ANQGSEA. The length of the CDR3 is 12 residues. Deletions cut 5 bases from V and 4 bases from J, with 12 bases between.

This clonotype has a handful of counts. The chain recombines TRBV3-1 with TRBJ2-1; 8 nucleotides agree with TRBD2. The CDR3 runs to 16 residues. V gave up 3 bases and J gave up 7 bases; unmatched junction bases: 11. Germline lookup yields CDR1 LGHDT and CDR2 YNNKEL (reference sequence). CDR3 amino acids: CASSQYVTGGLNEQFF. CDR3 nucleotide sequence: TGTGCCAGCAGCCAGTACGTAACGGGAGGGCTAAATGAGCAGTTCTTC.

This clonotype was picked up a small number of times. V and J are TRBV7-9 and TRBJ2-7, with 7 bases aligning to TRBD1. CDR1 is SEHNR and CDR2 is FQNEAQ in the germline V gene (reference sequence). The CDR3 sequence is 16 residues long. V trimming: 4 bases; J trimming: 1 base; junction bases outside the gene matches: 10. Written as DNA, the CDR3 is TGTGCCAGCAGCTCCACAAAGACAGGGCAATCCTACGAGCAGTACTTC. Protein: CASSSTKTGQSYEQYF.

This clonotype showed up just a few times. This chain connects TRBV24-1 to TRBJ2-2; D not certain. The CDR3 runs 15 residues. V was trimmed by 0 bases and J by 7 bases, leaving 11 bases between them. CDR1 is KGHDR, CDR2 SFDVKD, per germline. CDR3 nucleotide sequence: TGTGCCACCAGTGATTTGGGACCCCTGGGCGGGGAGCTGTTTTTT. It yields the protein CATSDLGPLGGELFF.

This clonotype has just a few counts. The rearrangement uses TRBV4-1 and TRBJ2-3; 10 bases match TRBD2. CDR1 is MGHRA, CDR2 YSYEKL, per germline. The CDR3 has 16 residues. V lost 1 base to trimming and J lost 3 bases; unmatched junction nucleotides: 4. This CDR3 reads CASSQVLAGETDTQYF. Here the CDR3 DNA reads TGCGCCAGCAGCCAAGTCCTAGCGGGAGAGACAGATACGCAGTATTTT.

CDR3 in amino acids: CASSGLGRETQYF. Written as DNA, the CDR3 is TGTGCCAGCAGCGGACTGGGCAGGGAGACCCAGTACTTC. This chain links TRBV4-2 with TRBJ2-5; maybe TRBD2 (5 bases). The length of the CDR3 is 13 residues. V was pared by 5 bases and J by 5 bases, with 12 bases between. Germline V lookup: CDR1 LGHNA, CDR2 YNFKEQ.

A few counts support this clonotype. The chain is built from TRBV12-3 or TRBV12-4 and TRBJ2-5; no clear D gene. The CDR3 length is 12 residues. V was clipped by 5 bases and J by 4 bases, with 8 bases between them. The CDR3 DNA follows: TGTGCCAGCAGTCCAACCCGAGAGACCCAGTACTTC. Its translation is CASSPTRETQYF.